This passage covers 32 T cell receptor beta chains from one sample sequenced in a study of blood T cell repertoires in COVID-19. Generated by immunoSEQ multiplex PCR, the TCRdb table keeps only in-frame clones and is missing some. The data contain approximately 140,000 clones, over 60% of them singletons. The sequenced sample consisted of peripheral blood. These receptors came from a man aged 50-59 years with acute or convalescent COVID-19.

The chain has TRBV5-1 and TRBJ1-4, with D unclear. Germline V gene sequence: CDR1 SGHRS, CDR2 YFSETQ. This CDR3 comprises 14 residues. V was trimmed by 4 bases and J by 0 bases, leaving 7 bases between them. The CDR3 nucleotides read TGCGCCAGCAGCCGAGTTCCAACTAATGAAAAACTGTTTTTT. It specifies CASSRVPTNEKLFF.

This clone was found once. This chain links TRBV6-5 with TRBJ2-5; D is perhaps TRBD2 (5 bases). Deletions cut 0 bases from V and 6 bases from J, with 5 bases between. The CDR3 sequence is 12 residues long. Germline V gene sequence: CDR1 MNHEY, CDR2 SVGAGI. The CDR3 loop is CASSYSGKTQYF. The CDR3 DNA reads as TGTGCCAGCAGTTACTCCGGGAAGACCCAGTACTTC.

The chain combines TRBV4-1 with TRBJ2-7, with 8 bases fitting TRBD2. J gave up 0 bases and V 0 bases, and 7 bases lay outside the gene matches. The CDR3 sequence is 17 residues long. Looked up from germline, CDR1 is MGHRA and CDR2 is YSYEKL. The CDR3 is CASSQEGAGTSSYEQYF. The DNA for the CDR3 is TGCGCCAGCAGCCAAGAAGGGGCAGGGACTAGCTCCTACGAGCAGTACTTC.

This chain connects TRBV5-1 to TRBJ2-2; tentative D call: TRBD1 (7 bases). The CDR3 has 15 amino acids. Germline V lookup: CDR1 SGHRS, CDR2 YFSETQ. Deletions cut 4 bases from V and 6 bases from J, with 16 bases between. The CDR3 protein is CASSAGQLGAGELFF. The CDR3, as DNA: TGCGCCAGCAGCGCGGGACAGCTAGGGGCCGGGGAGCTGTTTTTT.

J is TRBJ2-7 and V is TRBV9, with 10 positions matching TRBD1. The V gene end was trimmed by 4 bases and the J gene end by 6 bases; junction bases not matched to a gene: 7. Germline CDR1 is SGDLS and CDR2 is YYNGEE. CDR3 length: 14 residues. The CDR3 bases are TGTGCCAGCAGCCCGACGGGACAGGGGACCGAGCAGTACTTC. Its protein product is CASSPTGQGTEQYF.

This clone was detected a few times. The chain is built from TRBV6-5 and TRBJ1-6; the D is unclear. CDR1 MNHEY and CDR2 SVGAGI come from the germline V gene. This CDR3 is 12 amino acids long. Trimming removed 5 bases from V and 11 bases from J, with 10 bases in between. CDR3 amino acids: CASSQTYTPLHF. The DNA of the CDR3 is TGTGCCAGCAGTCAGACTTACACACCCCTCCACTTT.

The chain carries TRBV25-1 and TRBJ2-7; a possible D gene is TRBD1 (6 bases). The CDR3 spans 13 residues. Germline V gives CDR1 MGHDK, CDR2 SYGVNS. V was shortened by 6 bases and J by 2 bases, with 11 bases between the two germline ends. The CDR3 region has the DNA TGTGCCAGCAGGGAGACAGGTACCTACGAGCAGTACTTC. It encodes CASRETGTYEQYF.

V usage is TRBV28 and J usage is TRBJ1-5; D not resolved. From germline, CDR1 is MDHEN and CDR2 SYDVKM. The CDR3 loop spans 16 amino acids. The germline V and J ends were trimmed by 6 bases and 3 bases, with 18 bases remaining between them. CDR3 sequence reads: CASSPAGIVINQPQHF. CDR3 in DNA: TGTGCCAGCAGCCCAGCGGGTATCGTCATCAATCAGCCCCAGCATTTT.

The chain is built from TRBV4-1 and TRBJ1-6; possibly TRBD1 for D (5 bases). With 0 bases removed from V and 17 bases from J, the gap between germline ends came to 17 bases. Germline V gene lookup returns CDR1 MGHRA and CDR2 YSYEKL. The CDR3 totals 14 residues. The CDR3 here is CASSQEGVFGAIHF. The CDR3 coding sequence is TGCGCCAGCAGCCAAGAAGGTGTCTTTGGGGCCATCCACTTT.

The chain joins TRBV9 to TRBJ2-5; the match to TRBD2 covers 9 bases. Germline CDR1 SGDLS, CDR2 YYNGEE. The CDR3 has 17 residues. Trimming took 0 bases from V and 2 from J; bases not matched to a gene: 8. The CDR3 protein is CASSVARASGVQETQYF. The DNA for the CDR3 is TGTGCCAGCAGCGTAGCTCGGGCTAGCGGGGTACAAGAGACCCAGTACTTC.

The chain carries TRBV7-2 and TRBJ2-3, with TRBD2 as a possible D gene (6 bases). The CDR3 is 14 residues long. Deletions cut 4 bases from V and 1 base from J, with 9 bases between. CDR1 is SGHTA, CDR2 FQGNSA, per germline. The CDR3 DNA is TGTGCCAGCAGCTCAAGCGGGCGCACAGATACGCAGTATTTT. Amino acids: CASSSSGRTDTQYF.

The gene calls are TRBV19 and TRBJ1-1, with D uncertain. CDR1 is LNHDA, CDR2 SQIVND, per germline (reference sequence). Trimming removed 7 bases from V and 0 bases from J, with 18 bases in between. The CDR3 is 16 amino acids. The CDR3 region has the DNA TGTGCCAGTACCCCCCGGCAGCGGGTAATGAACACTGAAGCTTTCTTT. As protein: CASTPRQRVMNTEAFF.

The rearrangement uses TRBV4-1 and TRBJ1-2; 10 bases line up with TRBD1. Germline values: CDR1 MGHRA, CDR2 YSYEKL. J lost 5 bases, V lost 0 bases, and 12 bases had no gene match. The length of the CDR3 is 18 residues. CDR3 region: CASSQDRMGQGKGYGYTF. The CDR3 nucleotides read TGCGCCAGCAGCCAAGATAGGATGGGACAGGGGAAAGGATATGGCTACACCTTC.

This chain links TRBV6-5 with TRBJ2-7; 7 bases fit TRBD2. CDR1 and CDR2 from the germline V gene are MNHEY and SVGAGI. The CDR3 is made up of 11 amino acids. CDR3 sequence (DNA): TGTGCGACGGGGGGAACCTACGAGCAGTACGTC. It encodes CATGGTYEQYV.

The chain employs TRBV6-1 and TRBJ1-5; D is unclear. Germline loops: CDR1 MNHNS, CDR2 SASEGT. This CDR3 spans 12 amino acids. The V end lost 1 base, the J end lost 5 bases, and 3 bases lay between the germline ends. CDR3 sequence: CASSEGHQPQHF. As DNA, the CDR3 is TGTGCCAGCAGTGAAGGGCATCAGCCCCAGCATTTT.

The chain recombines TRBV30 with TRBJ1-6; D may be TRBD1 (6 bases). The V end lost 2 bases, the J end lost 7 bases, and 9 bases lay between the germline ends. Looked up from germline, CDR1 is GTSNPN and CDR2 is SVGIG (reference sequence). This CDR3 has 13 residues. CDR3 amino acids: CAWSNRENSPLHF. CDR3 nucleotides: TGTGCCTGGAGTAACAGGGAAAATTCACCCCTCCACTTT.

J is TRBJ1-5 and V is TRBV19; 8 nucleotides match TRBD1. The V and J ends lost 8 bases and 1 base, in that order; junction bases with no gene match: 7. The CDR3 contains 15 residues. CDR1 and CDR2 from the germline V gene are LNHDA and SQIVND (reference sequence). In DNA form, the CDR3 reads TGTGCCAGTGCAGGGGGCGCGGGGAGCAATCAGCCCCAGCATTTT. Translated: CASAGGAGSNQPQHF.

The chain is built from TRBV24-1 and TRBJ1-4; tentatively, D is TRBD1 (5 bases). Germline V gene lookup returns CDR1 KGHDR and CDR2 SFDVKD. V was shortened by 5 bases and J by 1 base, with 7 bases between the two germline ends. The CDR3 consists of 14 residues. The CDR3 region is CATSGGQTNEKLFF. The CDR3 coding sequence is TGTGCCACCAGTGGAGGACAAACTAATGAAAAACTGTTTTTT.

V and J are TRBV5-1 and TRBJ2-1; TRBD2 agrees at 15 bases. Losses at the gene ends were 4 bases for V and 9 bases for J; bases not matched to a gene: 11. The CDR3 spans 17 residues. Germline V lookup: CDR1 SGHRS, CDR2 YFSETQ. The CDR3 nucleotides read TGCGCCAGCAGCGGAACGGGACTAGCGGGGGGATATGGTGAGCAGTTCTTC. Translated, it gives CASSGTGLAGGYGEQFF.

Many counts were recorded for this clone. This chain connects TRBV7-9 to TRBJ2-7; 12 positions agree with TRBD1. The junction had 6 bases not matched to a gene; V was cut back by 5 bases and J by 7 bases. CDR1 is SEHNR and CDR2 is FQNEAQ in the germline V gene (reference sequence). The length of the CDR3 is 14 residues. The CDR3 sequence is CASSRDRGRGEQYF. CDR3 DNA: TGTGCCAGCAGCCGGGACAGGGGGCGAGGGGAGCAGTACTTC.

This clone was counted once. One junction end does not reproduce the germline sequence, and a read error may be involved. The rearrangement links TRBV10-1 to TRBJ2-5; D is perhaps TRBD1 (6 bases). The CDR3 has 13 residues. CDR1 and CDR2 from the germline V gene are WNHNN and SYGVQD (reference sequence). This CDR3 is CASRLGQDSPEHF. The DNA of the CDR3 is TGCGCCAGCCGCCTGGGCCAGGACAGCCCCGAGCACTTC.

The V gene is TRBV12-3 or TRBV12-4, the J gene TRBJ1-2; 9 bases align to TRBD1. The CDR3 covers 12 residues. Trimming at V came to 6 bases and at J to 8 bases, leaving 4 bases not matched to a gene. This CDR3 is CASSGTGLGYTF. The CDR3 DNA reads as TGTGCCAGCAGCGGGACAGGGTTAGGCTACACCTTC.

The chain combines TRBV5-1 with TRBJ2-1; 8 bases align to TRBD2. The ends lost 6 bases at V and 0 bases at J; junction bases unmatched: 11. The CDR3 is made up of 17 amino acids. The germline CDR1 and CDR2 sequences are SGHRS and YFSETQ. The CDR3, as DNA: TGCGCCAGCACATTTAAACCGGGGGGGCCCTCCTACAATGAGCAGTTCTTC. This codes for CASTFKPGGPSYNEQFF.

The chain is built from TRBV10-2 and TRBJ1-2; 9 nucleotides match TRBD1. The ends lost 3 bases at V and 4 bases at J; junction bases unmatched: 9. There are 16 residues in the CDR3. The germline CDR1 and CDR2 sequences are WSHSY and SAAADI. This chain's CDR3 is CASSESPGQGTYGYTF. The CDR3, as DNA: TGCGCCAGCAGTGAATCTCCGGGACAGGGTACCTATGGCTACACCTTC.

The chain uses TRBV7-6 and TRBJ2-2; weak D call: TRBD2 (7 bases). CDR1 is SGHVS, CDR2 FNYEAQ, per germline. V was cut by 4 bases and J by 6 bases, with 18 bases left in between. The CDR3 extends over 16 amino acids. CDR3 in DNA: TGTGCCAGCAGCTCTAGACTAGCAGGGGCTCCCGGGGAGCTGTTTTTT. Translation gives CASSSRLAGAPGELFF. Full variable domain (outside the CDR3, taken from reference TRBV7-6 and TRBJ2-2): GAGVSQSPRYKVTKRGQDVALRCDPISGHVSLYWYRQALGQGPEFLTYFNYEAQQDKSGLPNDRFSAERPEGSISTLTIQRTEQRDSAMYRCASSSRLAGAPGELFFGEGSRLTVL.

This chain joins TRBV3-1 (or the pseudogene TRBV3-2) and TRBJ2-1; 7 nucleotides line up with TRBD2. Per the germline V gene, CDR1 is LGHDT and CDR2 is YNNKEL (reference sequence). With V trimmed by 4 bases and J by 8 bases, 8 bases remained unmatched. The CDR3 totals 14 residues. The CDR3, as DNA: TGTGCCAGCAGCCCGGGACTATGGGCCGATGAGCAGTTCTTC. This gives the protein CASSPGLWADEQFF.

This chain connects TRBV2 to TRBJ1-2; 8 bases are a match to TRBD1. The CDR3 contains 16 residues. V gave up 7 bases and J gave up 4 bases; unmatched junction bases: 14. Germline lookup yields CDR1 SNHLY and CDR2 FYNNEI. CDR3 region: CASKSGTGSRGYGYTF. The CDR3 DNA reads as TGTGCCAGCAAATCCGGGACAGGCTCTAGGGGCTATGGCTACACCTTC.

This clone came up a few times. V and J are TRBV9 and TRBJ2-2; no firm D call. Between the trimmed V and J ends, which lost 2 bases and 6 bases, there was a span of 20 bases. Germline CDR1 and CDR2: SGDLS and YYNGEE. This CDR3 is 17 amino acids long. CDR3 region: CASSVQPGTESAGELFF. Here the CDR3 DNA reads TGTGCCAGCAGCGTTCAGCCGGGTACGGAGTCGGCCGGGGAGCTGTTTTTT.

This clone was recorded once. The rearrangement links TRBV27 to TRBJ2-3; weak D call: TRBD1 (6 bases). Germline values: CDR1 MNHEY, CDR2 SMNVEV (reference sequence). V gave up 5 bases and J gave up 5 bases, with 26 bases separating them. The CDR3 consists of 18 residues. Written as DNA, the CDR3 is TGTGCCAGCAGTCTCAATTCCTTTGGGGCAGGGGATGTAGATACGCAGTATTTT. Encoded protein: CASSLNSFGAGDVDTQYF.

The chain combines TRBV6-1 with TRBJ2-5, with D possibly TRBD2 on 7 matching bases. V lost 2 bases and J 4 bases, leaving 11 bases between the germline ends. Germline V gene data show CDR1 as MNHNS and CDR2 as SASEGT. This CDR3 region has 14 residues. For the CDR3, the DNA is TGTGCCAGCAGTGAATGGGGGGGGGCAGAGACCCAGTACTTC. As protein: CASSEWGGAETQYF.

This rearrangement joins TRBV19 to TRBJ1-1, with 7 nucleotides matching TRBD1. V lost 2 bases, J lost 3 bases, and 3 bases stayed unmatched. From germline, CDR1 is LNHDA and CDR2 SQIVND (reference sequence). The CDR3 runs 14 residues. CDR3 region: CASSISTGDTEAFF. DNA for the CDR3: TGTGCCAGTAGTATATCAACAGGGGACACTGAAGCTTTCTTT.

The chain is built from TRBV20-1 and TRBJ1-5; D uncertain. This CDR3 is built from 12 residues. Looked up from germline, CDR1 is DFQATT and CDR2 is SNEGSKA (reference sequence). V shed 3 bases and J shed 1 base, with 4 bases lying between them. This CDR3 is CSASQSNQPQHF. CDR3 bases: TGCAGTGCTAGTCAGAGCAATCAGCCCCAGCATTTT.